This T cell receptor beta chain originates from a study of blood T cell repertoires in COVID-19. At the level of the study: Acute and convalescent COVID-19 samples came from the United States, Italy and Spain. PBMCs, B-cell-depleted T cells, or T cells provided the cDNA or gDNA that made up the material.

Patients of the Seattle cohort, enrolled during active infection, were followed longitudinally. Study processing details: Amplified reference gene primers provided the basis for estimating nucleated cell counts. Profiling relied on immunoSEQ multiplex PCR, and the TCRdb table lists in-frame clones only, not all of them. The DNA gave D and trimming, while V, J and clone size come from that table. The table has about 200,000 clones, more than 70% seen once. The CDR3 length is 17 residues. With V trimmed by 1 base and J by 1 base, 5 bases remained unmatched. CDR1 is KGHSH, CDR2 LQKENI, per germline. The sample comprised peripheral blood. This chain uses TRBV18 with TRBJ2-1; 9 nucleotides line up with TRBD1. This TCR derives from a man between 45 and 60 years old with COVID-19, enrolled during active disease. CDR3 amino acids: CASSPRTGTGSYNEQFF. The CDR3 nucleotides are TGTGCCAGCTCACCACGGACCGGGACAGGGTCCTACAATGAGCAGTTCTTC.